This T cell receptor beta chain was identified during a study of identical twins. Study results and limitations: Twins' surplus sharing was weaker for beta out-of-frame sequences. For out-of-frame alpha sequences shared by twins, low generation probability was in excess.

Each CDR3 protein gets one entry after TCRdb re-called the 5' RACE reads with MiXCR. The sample has around 500,000 distinct CDR3 sequences; more than 13% are singletons. Healthy Caucasians were all of the donors. The CDR3 runs to 13 residues. J was trimmed by 4 bases and V by 4 bases; bases with no gene match: 4. The germline CDR1 and CDR2 sequences are SQVTM and ANQGSEA. This clonotype was recorded many times. What it recognizes is unknown. This sample was shared with a second study, whose subject was yellow fever vaccine responses in identical twins. That work contributes: The authors reported partly convergent, partly personalized vaccine responses in identical twins.

The receptor was derived from a woman under 30 in good health. The sample consisted of CD4+ T cells sorted from blood. This chain connects TRBV29-1 to TRBJ1-3; 7 nucleotides agree with TRBD1. The CDR3 nucleotides read TGCAGCGTTGCCGGACAGGTCGGAAACACCATATATTTT. This encodes CSVAGQVGNTIYF.